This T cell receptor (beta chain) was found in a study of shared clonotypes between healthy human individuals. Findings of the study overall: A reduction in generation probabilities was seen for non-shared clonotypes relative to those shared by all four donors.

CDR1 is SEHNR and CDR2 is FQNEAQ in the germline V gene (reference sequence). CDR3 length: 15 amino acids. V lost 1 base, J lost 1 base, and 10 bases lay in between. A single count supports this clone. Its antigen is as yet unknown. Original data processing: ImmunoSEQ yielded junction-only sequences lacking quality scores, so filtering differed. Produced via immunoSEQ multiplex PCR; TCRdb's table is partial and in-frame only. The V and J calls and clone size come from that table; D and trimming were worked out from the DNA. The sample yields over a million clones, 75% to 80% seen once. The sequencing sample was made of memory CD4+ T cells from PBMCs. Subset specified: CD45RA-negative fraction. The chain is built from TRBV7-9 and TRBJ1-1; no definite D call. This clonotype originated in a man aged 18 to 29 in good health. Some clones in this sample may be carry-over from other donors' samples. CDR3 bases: TGTGCCAGCAGCTTAGTTCCAAATGAGAACACTGAAGCTTTCTTT. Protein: CASSLVPNENTEAFF.